This T cell receptor beta chain was captured by sequencing in a study of blood T cell repertoires in COVID-19. Clones were read by immunoSEQ multiplex PCR, and TCRdb kept only the in-frame ones, dropping some. The table records 300,000 to 400,000 clones, 75% to 85% of them present only once. Trimming took 7 bases from V and 6 from J, leaving 6 bases between them. The CDR3 extends over 10 amino acids. The V gene's germline CDR1 is SQVTM and CDR2 ANQGSEA. Sequencing was done on a sample of peripheral blood. The rearrangement joins TRBV29-1 to TRBJ1-4; D remains unclear. This clonotype was sampled from a human donor in a cohort sampled during active COVID-19. Here the CDR3 DNA reads TGCAGCGCCCTCTATGAAAAACTGTTTTTT. Its translation: CSALYEKLFF.